This T cell receptor beta chain was identified during a study of T-cell memory formation after mild COVID-19. Using its own MiXCR run on the 5' RACE reads, TCRdb lists one record per CDR3 protein. The sample has 190,000 or so distinct CDR3 sequences; over 20% are singletons. Trimming left V 3 bases short and J 8 bases short, with 14 bases between. The CDR3 contains 13 residues. CDR1 and CDR2 (germline): SGHDT, YYEEEE. A few counts support this clonotype. Material: PBMCs or a T cell subset sorted from them (not recorded which). The chain combines TRBV5-6 with TRBJ1-1, with D uncertain. The receptor was derived from an adult woman who had mild COVID-19 (a few samples of this study predate the infection). Cell type and time point are not known. CDR3 sequence reads: CASSSDDFTEAFF. DNA of the CDR3: TGTGCCAGCAGCTCGGACGATTTTACCGAAGCTTTCTTT.